The present entry profiles one T cell receptor (beta chain) with its context. The trim removed 3 bases at V and 0 bases at J, leaving 8 bases unmatched. Germline CDR1 LGHNA, CDR2 YNFKEQ. The CDR3 contains 17 residues. Clones were read by immunoSEQ multiplex PCR, and TCRdb kept only the in-frame ones, dropping some. The table shows about 260,000 clones, with roughly nine tenths occurring only once. The record originates from a study of blood T cell repertoires in COVID-19. The chain joins TRBV4-2 to TRBJ2-1; 7 bases map to TRBD2. Sequencing input: peripheral blood. The TCR originated in a man in his fifties or sixties who had recovered from COVID-19. The CDR3 sequence: CASSHEPAGSSYNEQFF. CDR3 sequence (DNA): TGTGCCAGCAGCCATGAACCAGCGGGGAGCTCCTACAATGAGCAGTTCTTC.